Described below is a single T cell receptor (beta chain) sequence and its context. Some clones are missing from TCRdb's copy, which holds only in-frame ones; the method was immunoSEQ multiplex PCR. The sample lists 150,000 to 160,000 clones, approximately 93% occurring once. This entry is derived from a study of control samples from healthy donors and cancer patients. Germline V gene lookup returns CDR1 MNHNS and CDR2 SASEGT. The CDR3 runs 14 residues. V shed 3 bases and J shed 3 bases, with 8 bases lying between them. This chain uses TRBV6-1 with TRBJ2-2; the D is unclear. The material sequenced was blood. The sequence derives from a middle-aged man in good health. This chain's CDR3 is CASSDHEDTGELFF. The CDR3 bases are TGTGCCAGCAGTGACCACGAAGACACCGGGGAGCTGTTTTTT.